This TCR beta chain comes out of a study of blood T cell repertoires in COVID-19. Whole-study context: Material from acute and convalescent COVID-19 was sourced from the United States, Italy and Spain. The analysed material was cDNA or gDNA that came from T cells, B-cell-depleted T cells, or PBMCs.

The CDR3 is made up of 13 amino acids. With 3 bases removed from V and 3 bases from J, the gap between germline ends came to 8 bases. Germline V CDR1 and CDR2: MNHEY, SMNVEV (reference sequence). TCRdb's table, derived via immunoSEQ multiplex PCR, lists solely in-frame clones and lacks some. The sample has roughly 410,000 clones, approximately 89% seen once. Sequenced material: peripheral blood. The TCR originated in a woman between 40 and 55 years old with COVID-19, enrolled during active disease. The chain recombines TRBV27 with TRBJ1-1, with D maybe TRBD1 (6 bases). In nucleotides, the CDR3 is TGTGCCAGCAGTTTGAACAGGGACACTGAAGCTTTCTTT. It encodes CASSLNRDTEAFF.